The entry below gives a single T cell receptor (beta chain) sequence along with its context. Original handling: For nucleated cells, counts were estimated from reference gene primer amplification. Assay used: immunoSEQ multiplex PCR; TCRdb lists only in-frame clones, some missing. The V and J calls and clone size are taken from that table; D and trimming were inferred from the DNA. Of 300,000 or so clones listed, about 87% are singletons. The entry originates in a study of blood T cell repertoires in COVID-19. Germline V gene sequence: CDR1 LNHDA, CDR2 SQIVND (reference sequence). Unmatched junction bases numbered 10, after V lost 6 bases and J lost 0 bases. The CDR3 has 16 residues.

The sequencing input was peripheral blood. V is TRBV19 and J is TRBJ2-7, with 8 nucleotides matching TRBD1. This clonotype was sampled from a woman in her forties or fifties who had recovered from COVID-19. The CDR3 sequence is CASRESGTGYSYEQYF. The DNA of the CDR3 is TGTGCCAGTAGGGAATCCGGGACAGGATACTCCTACGAGCAGTACTTC. The full variable domain, rest sourced from reference TRBV19 and TRBJ2-7, is DGGITQSPKYLFRKEGQNVTLSCEQNLNHDAMYWYRQDPGQGLRLIYYSQIVNDFQKGDIAEGYSVSREKKESFPLTVTSAQKNPTAFYLCASRESGTGYSYEQYFGPGTRLTVT.